Sequencing of this T cell receptor (beta chain) was carried out in a study of T cells in narcolepsy. About the study: Patients with NT1 or NT2 and healthy control donors were enrolled.

Note on this clone: Its specificity is unknown. Other nucleotide sequences in the sample specify the same CDR3.

Profiled with immunoSEQ multiplex PCR; TCRdb holds only in-frame clones, not every one. The sample has around 42,000 clones, around 89% seen once; the top ten hold over 1%. Whole-study findings and limits: Reportedly, autoreactive clonotypes were serially detected in patients' blood but not controls'. Comparing one patient's CSF and blood CD4+ clonotypes highlighted HCRT- and TRIB2-specific autoreactive clonotypes.

In germline, CDR1 is MGHDK, CDR2 SYGVNS. V was pared by 3 bases and J by 9 bases, with 14 bases of the junction left unmatched. This CDR3 has 16 amino acids. The receptor's source is a human donor with narcolepsy. The V gene is TRBV25-1, the J gene TRBJ2-1; TRBD2 matches 7 bases. The specimen was CD45RA- memory CD4+ T cells from PBMCs. The CDR3 DNA sequence: TGTGCCAGCAGTGATACATCAAAAGCGGGATCGGGTGAGCAGTTCTTC. Translating gives CASSDTSKAGSGEQFF. The whole variable domain, remainder taken from reference TRBV25-1 and TRBJ2-1, is EADIYQTPRYLVIGTGKKITLECSQTMGHDKMYWYQQDPGMELHLIHYSYGVNSTEKGDLSSESTVSRIRTEHFPLTLESARPSHTSQYLCASSDTSKAGSGEQFFGPGTRLTVL.